This T cell receptor (beta chain) was identified during a study of post-analysis software for immune sequencing data (dated by TCRdb to the mid-2010s). Some background on the complete study: Relapsing-remitting, secondary progressive and progressive-relapsing multiple sclerosis were recorded as disease courses, and subtype annotation was lacking for some patients. Patient repertoires were compared against some twelve previously published healthy control repertoires from donors aged roughly 6 to 26 years. A subset of samples was prepared in parallel using single-end sample barcoding, then pooled and co-amplified after Illumina adapter ligation.

Library prep was done by PCR. TCRdb lists the instrument as Illumina HiSeq 2500. To reduce PCR and sequencing biases, unique molecular identifiers were incorporated into the TCR beta cDNA libraries. Per 1 to 10 million input T cells, approximately 500,000 cDNA molecules were obtained, such that each molecule approximated one T cell. Patient libraries were prepared and sequenced with the same protocol used for the earlier healthy control dataset. Samples belonging to the same batch were prepared together, multiplexed and sequenced on a shared HiSeq lane. Under the source paper's analysis protocol: Raw barcoded reads were processed with MIGEC, and single-read molecular identifier groups were discarded before consensus assembly and CDR3 extraction. VDJtools was used for post-analysis of the clonotype tables, with diversity normalized by down-sampling every dataset to the smallest sample size. Repertoire overlap clustering matched CDR3 amino acid but not nucleotide sequences to correct batch-related cross-sample contamination. The public reads were run again by TCRdb, first through fastp at Q25 and then through MiXCR, and only productive beta chains were kept. Here each entry gathers all rows of one CDR3 protein and keeps the most common genes and DNA. The V and J calls, along with clone size, are taken from TCRdb and not from the paper's own processing. Within this sample are roughly 540,000 distinct CDR3 sequences, with around 31% of them counted one time only. The ten biggest clones cover 4.5% to 7.5% of the sample.

To demonstrate the VDJtools post-analysis software, TCR beta repertoires were profiled from the peripheral blood of more than ten young patients with multiple sclerosis. The multiple sclerosis patients were children and adolescents between roughly 6 and 15 years of age. What the study reported, not specific to this receptor: The multiple sclerosis patient group was slightly younger than the control group. Strong co-clustering of samples prepared in the same batch was shown by direct clustering with F measure, prompting a batch-effect correction. Significantly higher frequencies in patients than in controls were found for roughly 5 TRBV segments, including TRBV5-6, TRBV5-1 and TRBV20-1. Significantly lower normalized Chao1 diversity was found in multiple sclerosis patients than in controls, suggesting substantial peripheral T-cell clonal expansion.

A note on this clonotype: It lacks a known antigen. No qualities accompany the bases; no much larger clone lies one base away.

CDR3 length: 14 amino acids, cysteine to phenylalanine. Here the CDR3 DNA is all that survives: 42 bases in frame from base 1. As encoded in the germline V gene (reference sequence), CDR1 is SEHNR while CDR2 is FQNEAQ. V sheds 1 base and J sheds 4 bases, leaving 10 bases between their ends. Sequencing was done on a sample of blood. The chain couples TRBV7-9 to TRBJ1-1, with TRBD1 perhaps the D gene, on 5 matching bases. This clonotype was sampled from a girl aged 2-17 years with multiple sclerosis. The nucleotide sequence is given as TGTGCCAGCAGCTTAGAACAGGTCCTCACTGAAGCTTTCTTT. It encodes CASSLEQVLTEAFF.